This T cell receptor (beta chain) was profiled in a study of T cells after yellow fever vaccination. This CDR3 spans 14 amino acids. The V gene end was trimmed by 4 bases and the J gene end by 4 bases; junction bases not matched to a gene: 6. The germline CDR1 and CDR2 sequences are SGHRS and YFSETQ. Regarding the study as a whole: Repertoires obtained by FACS sorting could include abundant clonotypes that entered as contaminants from the bulk population. Overall, a small share of clonotypes was seen in both CD4 and CD8 compartments.

Regarding this clonotype: Its antigen is still unknown.

Template switching with 5'RACE generated the TCR cDNA and added a universal primer site and UMIs. TCRdb re-analysed the 5' RACE reads in MiXCR, keeping a single row per CDR3 protein. The table records roughly 160,000 distinct CDR3 sequences, approximately 9.7% of them present only once. The chain joins TRBV5-1 to TRBJ1-2, with 8 nucleotides matching TRBD1. The material sequenced was CD8+ T cells sorted from PBMCs, taken 45 days after the yellow fever booster vaccination. This receptor was taken from a young man who received the YFV17D yellow fever vaccine. The CDR3 loop reads CASSATGGIYGYTF. DNA of the CDR3: TGCGCCAGCAGCGCAACAGGGGGTATCTATGGCTACACCTTC.